This entry is about one T cell receptor beta chain. Its target is not known. CDR3 length equals 16 residues. CDR1 and CDR2 from the germline V gene are MNHEY and SVGAGI. With 0 bases clipped from V and 4 bases from J, the junction kept 6 bases outside the gene matches. The sample comes from a study of cytomegalovirus exposure and HLA in healthy donors. Looking at the study overall: A data release that came early held about 89 million unique TCRs from HLA-typed donors. Points from the study as a whole: TCR beta V- and J-gene trimming, according to a later analysis, was linked to a missense DCLRE1C variant. A prior analysis recorded that most TCR beta V segments were productive about 90% or about 30% of the time. By HLA locus, TCR association rates varied in a later analysis, with DRB1 showing the most and HLA-C the fewest.

The PCR made use of 60 Vbeta and 13 Jbeta primers. Profiled with immunoSEQ multiplex PCR; TCRdb holds only in-frame clones, not every one. This table has 120,000 to 150,000 clones, 65% to 80% appearing once. The sequence derives from a male donor in good health and CMV-seropositive. The sequenced sample consisted of PBMCs. This chain links TRBV6-5 with TRBJ2-7; 10 nucleotides line up with TRBD2. The CDR3 sequence: CASSYSKREGRYEQYF. CDR3 nucleotide sequence: TGTGCCAGCAGTTACTCAAAGCGGGAGGGCCGGTACGAGCAGTACTTC.